Listed here are 19 T cell receptor beta chains from one sample, sequenced in a study of blood T cells in healthy people across ages. A second PCR of roughly 6 to 12 cycles used a sample-barcoded 5' primer and a J-beta primer mix. Each CDR3 protein is one row after TCRdb ran MiXCR on the 5' RACE reads. The data contain some 1,800,000 distinct CDR3 sequences, approximately 40% of them singletons. Sequences were obtained from blood. Receptors were obtained from a human donor in good health.

The rearrangement links TRBV28 to TRBJ2-5; TRBD2 matches at 10 bases. The J segment lost 3 bases and the V segment lost 5 bases, leaving 9 bases of the junction unmatched. CDR1 and CDR2 (germline): MDHEN, SYDVKM. The CDR3 is made up of 16 amino acids. The CDR3 is CASSPPGLAGEETQYF. CDR3 nucleotide sequence: TGTGCCAGCAGTCCCCCTGGGCTAGCGGGGGAAGAGACCCAGTACTTC.

This sequence joins TRBV2 and TRBJ2-1; D is possibly TRBD1 or TRBD2 (5 bases each). The CDR3 runs to 13 residues. With 4 bases removed from V and 8 bases from J, the gap between germline ends came to 12 bases. Germline V gives CDR1 SNHLY, CDR2 FYNNEI. The CDR3 nucleotides read TGTGCCAGCAGTGCTGAGGGGTGGCATGAGCAGTTCTTC. As protein: CASSAEGWHEQFF.

The rearrangement links TRBV12-3 or TRBV12-4 to TRBJ2-1; the D gene is possibly TRBD2 (5 bases). The CDR3 loop spans 12 amino acids. V lost 6 bases, J lost 7 bases, and 10 bases lay in between. In DNA form, the CDR3 reads TGTGCCAGCAGGATTACGGGGAATGAGCAGTTCTTC. Translating gives CASRITGNEQFF.

The V call is TRBV29-1, the J call TRBJ2-1, with D possibly being TRBD1 (5 bases). The CDR3 is 12 residues long. Germline loops: CDR1 SQVTM, CDR2 ANQGSEA. V was clipped by 3 bases and J by 8 bases, with 11 bases between them. The CDR3 sequence: CSVDGVGDEQFF. DNA for the CDR3: TGCAGCGTTGATGGGGTAGGGGATGAGCAGTTCTTC.

The rearrangement uses TRBV2 and TRBJ2-7, with 7 bases matching TRBD2. The V gene end was trimmed by 4 bases and the J gene end by 3 bases; junction bases not matched to a gene: 3. The CDR3 totals 13 residues. Per the germline V gene, CDR1 is SNHLY and CDR2 is FYNNEI. In nucleotides, the CDR3 is TGTGCCAGCAGTGGACTAGCTGTCTACGAGCAGTACTTC. It yields the protein CASSGLAVYEQYF.

This rearrangement joins TRBV7-2 to TRBJ1-1, with D uncertain. Germline CDR1 is SGHTA and CDR2 is FQGNSA. This CDR3 comprises 16 residues. V lost 1 base, J lost 0 bases, and 12 bases lay in between. The CDR3 region has the DNA TGTGCCAGCAGCTTAGTGGAAGAGTGGTTGAACACTGAAGCTTTCTTT. Its protein product is CASSLVEEWLNTEAFF.

The rearrangement links TRBV9 to TRBJ1-5; D unclear. This CDR3 comprises 15 residues. CDR1 is SGDLS and CDR2 is YYNGEE in the germline V gene. Trimming stripped 0 bases from V and 0 bases from J, with 7 bases between. CDR3 region: CASSVDGHSNQPQHF. The CDR3 coding sequence is TGTGCCAGCAGCGTAGACGGTCATAGCAATCAGCCCCAGCATTTT.

This sequence joins TRBV7-2 and TRBJ2-7, with TRBD1 matching over 8 bases. CDR1 SGHTA and CDR2 FQGNSA come from the germline V gene. Trimming removed 5 bases from V and 3 bases from J; junction bases left unmatched: 12. The CDR3 totals 16 residues. The CDR3: CASSQPDRGLNYEQYF. CDR3 sequence (DNA): TGTGCCAGCAGCCAACCAGACAGGGGTCTTAACTACGAGCAGTACTTC.

V and J are TRBV28 and TRBJ2-2; possible D gene TRBD1, 6 bases. Germline assignment: CDR1 MDHEN and CDR2 SYDVKM. The CDR3 sequence is 14 residues long. V lost 3 bases, J lost 6 bases, and 11 bases lay in between. The CDR3 reads CASSFVQGAGELFF. The DNA for the CDR3 is TGTGCCAGCAGTTTTGTACAGGGTGCCGGGGAGCTGTTTTTT. The full variable domain, rest sourced from reference TRBV28 and TRBJ2-2, is DVKVTQSSRYLVKRTGEKVFLECVQDMDHENMFWYRQDPGLGLRLIYFSYDVKMKEKGDIPEGYSVSREKKERFSLILESASTNQTSMYLCASSFVQGAGELFFGEGSRLTVL.

There are a few counts of this clonotype. CDR3 in amino acids: CASSLLEGALFRDGYTF. In nucleotides, the CDR3 is TGTGCCAGCAGTTTGTTAGAGGGGGCTCTCTTTCGAGATGGCTACACCTTC. The genes are TRBV28 and TRBJ1-2; 7 nucleotides line up with TRBD1. V gave up 3 bases and J gave up 6 bases; unmatched junction bases: 16. CDR1 MDHEN and CDR2 SYDVKM come from the germline V gene. CDR3 length: 17 residues.

This sequence joins TRBV28 and TRBJ1-4, with TRBD1 as a possible D gene (5 bases). The CDR3 contains 13 residues. Germline CDR1 MDHEN, CDR2 SYDVKM. The V end was cut by 6 bases, the J end by 6 bases, with 11 bases between. This CDR3 reads CASRLTGDEKLFF. CDR3 DNA: TGTGCCAGCAGACTTACAGGAGATGAAAAACTGTTTTTT.

The chain combines TRBV12-3 or TRBV12-4 with TRBJ2-1; D might be TRBD1 (6 bases). CDR3 length: 15 amino acids. The ends were cut back, 6 bases at V and 2 bases at J, with 14 bases in the middle. CDR3 amino acids: CASRPDRSTYNEQFF. In DNA form, the CDR3 reads TGTGCCAGCAGGCCGGACAGATCCACCTACAATGAGCAGTTCTTC.

The rearrangement joins TRBV20-1 to TRBJ2-7, with TRBD2 matching over 8 bases. This CDR3 comprises 16 residues. V lost 0 bases to trimming and J lost 0 bases; unmatched junction nucleotides: 7. Germline lookup yields CDR1 DFQATT and CDR2 SNEGSKA (reference sequence). This CDR3 is CSARDLISGASYEQYF. The CDR3, as DNA: TGCAGTGCTAGAGATTTGATTAGCGGGGCCTCCTACGAGCAGTACTTC.

This clonotype was counted between two and nine times. J is TRBJ2-1 and V is TRBV7-2, with a tentative D call TRBD2 (6 bases). V lost 4 bases and J lost 10, with 8 bases in between. Germline V lookup: CDR1 SGHTA, CDR2 FQGNSA. CDR3 length: 11 residues. The CDR3 DNA is TGTGCCAGCAGCTGGGACTGGGAGCAGTTCTTC. This encodes CASSWDWEQFF. The whole variable domain, filled in from reference TRBV7-2 and TRBJ2-1, reads GAGVSQSPSNKVTEKGKDVELRCDPISGHTALYWYRQSLGQGLEFLIYFQGNSAPDKSGLPSDRFSAERTGGSVSTLTIQRTQQEDSAVYLCASSWDWEQFFGPGTRLTVL.

This clonotype was detected only a few times. This rearrangement joins TRBV3-1 to TRBJ2-1; D gene uncertain. In germline, CDR1 is LGHDT, CDR2 YNNKEL (reference sequence). V dropped 0 bases and J dropped 7 bases, with 13 bases sitting between them. This CDR3 comprises 15 residues. CDR3 sequence: CASSQEQEGKNEQFF. The CDR3 DNA reads TGTGCCAGCAGCCAAGAGCAAGAAGGGAAAAATGAGCAGTTCTTC.

This clonotype has a single count. This chain joins TRBV12-5 and TRBJ1-1; D may be TRBD1 (6 bases). Germline V gene sequence: CDR1 LGHNT, CDR2 FRNRAP. The CDR3 is made up of 17 amino acids. The V gene lost 0 bases and the J gene lost 0 bases, with 14 bases spanning the gap. The CDR3 DNA reads as TGTGCTAGTGGTTTGGTACTCGGGGGACAAATGAACACTGAAGCTTTCTTT. It is translated as CASGLVLGGQMNTEAFF.

This clonotype was detected a few times. CDR3 protein: CASSAVAAQETQYF. The CDR3 DNA is TGTGCCAGCTCCGCGGTGGCAGCACAAGAGACCCAGTACTTC. V and J are TRBV18 and TRBJ2-5; D uncertain. Trimming removed 6 bases from V and 2 bases from J, with 13 bases in between. CDR1 is KGHSH and CDR2 is LQKENI in the germline V gene. The CDR3 is 14 residues long.

This chain joins TRBV2 and TRBJ2-5, with a possible D match to TRBD2 (6 bases). The V and J ends lost 3 bases and 0 bases respectively, with 11 bases between them. CDR3 size: 15 residues. Germline V gives CDR1 SNHLY, CDR2 FYNNEI. In DNA, the CDR3 is TGTGCCAGCAGTGAGAGTGGGGGGTACCAAGAGACCCAGTACTTC. It is translated as CASSESGGYQETQYF.

The chain employs TRBV12-3 or TRBV12-4 and TRBJ2-2, with a tentative D call TRBD1 (6 bases). Trimming took 8 bases from V and 2 from J, leaving 21 bases between them. CDR3 length: 17 residues. Written as DNA, the CDR3 is TGTGCCAGCGACGAAACGGGAAGGACAGCTAACACCGGGGAGCTGTTTTTT. This translates into CASDETGRTANTGELFF.